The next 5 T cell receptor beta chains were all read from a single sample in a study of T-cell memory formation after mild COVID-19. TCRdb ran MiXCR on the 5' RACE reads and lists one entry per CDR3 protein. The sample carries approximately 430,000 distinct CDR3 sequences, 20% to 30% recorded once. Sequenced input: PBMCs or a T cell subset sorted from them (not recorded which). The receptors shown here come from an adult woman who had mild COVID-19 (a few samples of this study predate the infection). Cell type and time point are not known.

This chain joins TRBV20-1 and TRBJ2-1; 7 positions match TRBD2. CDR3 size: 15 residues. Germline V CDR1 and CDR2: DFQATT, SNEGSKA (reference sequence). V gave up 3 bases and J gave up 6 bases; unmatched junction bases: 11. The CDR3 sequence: CSASDGTIKGNEQFF. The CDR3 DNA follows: TGCAGTGCTAGCGACGGGACTATTAAGGGCAATGAGCAGTTCTTC.

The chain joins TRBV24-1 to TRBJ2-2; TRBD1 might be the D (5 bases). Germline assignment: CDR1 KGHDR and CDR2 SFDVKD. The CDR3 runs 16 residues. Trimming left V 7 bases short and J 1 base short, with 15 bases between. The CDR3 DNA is TGTGCCACCAGCTCTGACAGCCTCGGGAACACCGGGGAGCTGTTTTTT. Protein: CATSSDSLGNTGELFF.

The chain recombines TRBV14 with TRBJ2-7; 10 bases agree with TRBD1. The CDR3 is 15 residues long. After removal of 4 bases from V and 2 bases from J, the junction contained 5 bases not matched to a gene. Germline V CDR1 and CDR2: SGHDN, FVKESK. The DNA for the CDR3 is TGTGCCAGCAGCCGACTGGGACAGGGGACCTACGAGCAGTACTTC. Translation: CASSRLGQGTYEQYF.

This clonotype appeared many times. The CDR3: CASSFWTGELFF. The CDR3 DNA follows: TGTGCCAGCAGCTTTTGGACCGGGGAGCTGTTTTTT. The gene calls are TRBV7-9 and TRBJ2-2; D unclear. There are 12 residues in the CDR3. The V and J ends lost 3 bases and 5 bases respectively, with 4 bases between them. Germline-derived CDR1 and CDR2 are SEHNR and FQNEAQ (reference sequence).

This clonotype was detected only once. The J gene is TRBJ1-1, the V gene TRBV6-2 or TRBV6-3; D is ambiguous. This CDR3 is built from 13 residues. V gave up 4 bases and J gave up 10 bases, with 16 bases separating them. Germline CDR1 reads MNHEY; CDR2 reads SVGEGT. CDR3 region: CASSSSPERAAFF. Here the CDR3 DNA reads TGTGCCAGCAGTTCCTCCCCAGAGAGGGCAGCTTTCTTT.